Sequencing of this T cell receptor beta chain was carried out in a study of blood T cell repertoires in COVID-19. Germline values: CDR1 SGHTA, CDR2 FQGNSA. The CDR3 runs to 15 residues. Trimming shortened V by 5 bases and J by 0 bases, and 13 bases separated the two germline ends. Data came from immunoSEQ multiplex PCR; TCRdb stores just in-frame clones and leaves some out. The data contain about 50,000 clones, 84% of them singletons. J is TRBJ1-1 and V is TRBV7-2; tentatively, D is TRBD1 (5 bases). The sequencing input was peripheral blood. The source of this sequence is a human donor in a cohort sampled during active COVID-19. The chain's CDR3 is CASSPRQLMNTEAFF. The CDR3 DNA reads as TGTGCCAGCAGCCCTAGACAGCTCATGAACACTGAAGCTTTCTTT. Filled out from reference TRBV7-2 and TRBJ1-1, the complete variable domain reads GAGVSQSPSNKVTEKGKDVELRCDPISGHTALYWYRQSLGQGLEFLIYFQGNSAPDKSGLPSDRFSAERTGGSVSTLTIQRTQQEDSAVYLCASSPRQLMNTEAFFGQGTRLTVV.